Below, 19 T cell receptor beta chains from the same sample are listed, as sequenced in a study of CD8 T cells in ankylosing spondylitis. The study's findings and limits: A motif of 7 or 8 highly homologous TCR beta variants was seen as apparently characteristic of ankylosing spondylitis blood.

TCRdb ran MiXCR on the 5' RACE reads and lists one entry per CDR3 protein. This table holds around 490,000 distinct CDR3 sequences, roughly 5% found once. These receptors' antigens are unknown. The sequencing sample was made of blood, either unsorted or a sorted T cell fraction (not recorded which). These receptors were obtained from a male donor with ankylosing spondylitis.

This clonotype was seen at least ten times. CDR3 sequence: CASSGYTQYF. The CDR3 nucleotides are TGTGCCAGCAGTGGATATACGCAGTATTTT. The rearrangement joins TRBV28 to TRBJ2-3, with D uncertain. Deletions cut 5 bases from V and 7 bases from J, with 4 bases between. CDR3 length equals 10 residues. Germline V lookup: CDR1 MDHEN, CDR2 SYDVKM. Using reference TRBV28 and TRBJ2-3 for the parts outside the CDR3, the full variable domain is DVKVTQSSRYLVKRTGEKVFLECVQDMDHENMFWYRQDPGLGLRLIYFSYDVKMKEKGDIPEGYSVSREKKERFSLILESASTNQTSMYLCASSGYTQYFGPGTRLTVL.

This clonotype was seen at least ten times. The rearrangement joins TRBV6-2 or TRBV6-3 to TRBJ2-1; 7 bases map to TRBD2. The germline gives CDR1 MNHEY, CDR2 SVGEGT. There are 14 residues in the CDR3. V shed 7 bases and J 10 bases; nucleotides not matched to a gene: 13. The CDR3 region is CASNLLGAGREQFF. CDR3 coding DNA: TGTGCCAGCAACCTGCTTGGAGCGGGGCGGGAGCAGTTCTTC.

At least ten counts were recorded for this clonotype. The CDR3: CSVRGQGEGYTF. The DNA for the CDR3 is TGCAGCGTTCGGGGGCAGGGCGAGGGCTACACCTTC. The genes are TRBV29-1 and TRBJ1-2; a weak D match, TRBD1 (6 bases). This CDR3 comprises 12 residues. Trimming cost V 5 bases and J 8 bases, with 15 bases left between them. Germline loops: CDR1 SQVTM, CDR2 ANQGSEA.

In its sample, this clonotype was seen many times. This chain uses TRBV5-3 with TRBJ2-7; D might be TRBD1 or TRBD2, each matching 5 bases. TRBV5-3 is placed among ORFs of uncertain function. The CDR3 sequence is 16 residues long. Deletions cut 0 bases from V and 3 bases from J, with 16 bases between. CDR3 region: CARSLDTRGRGYEQYF. In DNA form, the CDR3 reads TGTGCCAGAAGCTTGGATACGAGGGGACGGGGCTACGAGCAGTACTTC.

This clonotype was recorded many times. This chain connects TRBV20-1 to TRBJ2-5; D is ambiguous. V was trimmed by 0 bases and J by 3 bases, leaving 11 bases between them. The CDR3 extends over 14 amino acids. Per the germline V gene, CDR1 is DFQATT and CDR2 is SNEGSKA (reference sequence). The CDR3 loop reads CSARDGRIKETQYF. CDR3 in DNA: TGCAGTGCTAGAGATGGCAGGATTAAAGAGACCCAGTACTTC.

This clonotype was observed at least ten times. J is TRBJ2-1 and V is TRBV20-1, with 8 bases identical to TRBD2. V dropped 0 bases and J dropped 7; count of bases not matched to a gene: 2. The CDR3 runs 13 residues. Germline values: CDR1 DFQATT, CDR2 SNEGSKA (reference sequence). The CDR3 protein is CSAREAGVNEQFF. The CDR3 DNA sequence: TGCAGTGCTAGAGAAGCGGGGGTTAATGAGCAGTTCTTC.

This clonotype was seen a few times. The chain uses TRBV7-9 and TRBJ2-7; 10 bases map to TRBD2. Germline CDR1 is SEHNR and CDR2 is FQNEAQ (reference sequence). The V and J ends lost 4 bases and 3 bases, in that order; junction bases with no gene match: 6. CDR3 length: 15 amino acids. The DNA of the CDR3 is TGTGCCAGCAGCTCCACTAGCGGGAAGAACTACGAGCAGTACTTC. This translates into CASSSTSGKNYEQYF.

This clonotype was detected a few times. The V gene is TRBV7-2, the J gene TRBJ2-7, with 9 bases fitting TRBD1. This CDR3 is built from 14 residues. Looked up from germline, CDR1 is SGHTA and CDR2 is FQGNSA. The V segment lost 5 bases and the J segment 4 bases; nucleotides outside the gene matches: 6. The CDR3: CASSTDRGRYEQYF. The CDR3 region has the DNA TGTGCCAGCAGCACGGACAGGGGACGTTACGAGCAGTACTTC.

This clonotype was picked up many times. J is TRBJ2-3 and V is TRBV4-3; no reliable D call. Deletions cut 0 bases from V and 2 bases from J, with 9 bases between. The CDR3 loop spans 15 amino acids. Per germline, CDR1 LGHNA and CDR2 YSLEER. This CDR3 is CASSQDWVITDTQYF. The CDR3 DNA reads as TGCGCCAGCAGCCAAGATTGGGTGATCACAGATACGCAGTATTTT.

This clonotype was detected ten times or more. J is TRBJ2-1 and V is TRBV7-2; tentative D call: TRBD1 (6 bases). The CDR3 is made up of 14 amino acids. From germline, CDR1 is SGHTA and CDR2 FQGNSA. Trimming took off 5 bases at V and 5 bases at J, with 13 bases between the two ends. The CDR3 protein is CASSLRNRDNEQFF. CDR3 coding DNA: TGTGCCAGCAGCCTCCGTAACAGGGACAATGAGCAGTTCTTC.

This clonotype has a count of ten or more. The V call is TRBV20-1, the J call TRBJ2-1; D call uncertain. Trimming removed 3 bases from V and 6 bases from J, with 18 bases in between. This CDR3 is built from 15 residues. CDR1 and CDR2 from the germline V gene are DFQATT and SNEGSKA (reference sequence). CDR3 in amino acids: CSASVWDRNGNEQFF. CDR3 sequence (DNA): TGCAGTGCTAGTGTCTGGGATCGGAATGGCAATGAGCAGTTCTTC.

This clonotype was found many times. The chain has TRBV4-1 and TRBJ2-3, with 8 bases identical to TRBD1. The CDR3 extends over 16 amino acids. Trimming at V came to 3 bases and at J to 2 bases, leaving 7 bases not matched to a gene. The germline V gene encodes CDR1 MGHRA and CDR2 YSYEKL. The CDR3 reads CASSQARGRDTDTQYF. The DNA for the CDR3 is TGCGCCAGCAGCCAGGCCAGGGGGCGGGACACAGATACGCAGTATTTT.

DNA for the CDR3: TGTGCCAGCAGCTCCGCAGGGGGCGCGAACACCGGGGAGCTGTTTTTT. This translates into CASSSAGGANTGELFF. The gene calls are TRBV7-2 and TRBJ2-2; TRBD1 agrees at 8 bases. The CDR3 spans 16 residues. CDR1 and CDR2 from the germline V gene are SGHTA and FQGNSA. With 4 bases clipped from V and 0 bases from J, the junction kept 4 bases outside the gene matches.

This clonotype was seen at least ten times. V is TRBV4-3 and J is TRBJ2-4; possibly TRBD1 or TRBD2 for D (5 bases each). Trimming took off 0 bases at V and 8 bases at J, with 11 bases between the two ends. This CDR3 spans 14 amino acids. Germline values: CDR1 LGHNA, CDR2 YSLEER. CDR3 sequence reads: CASSQEWDVDIQYF. The CDR3 DNA reads as TGCGCCAGCAGCCAAGAATGGGACGTGGACATTCAGTACTTC.

This clonotype appeared a few times. V usage is TRBV7-6 and J usage is TRBJ2-2; no clear D. The germline V and J ends were trimmed by 5 bases and 5 bases, with 12 bases remaining between them. CDR1 is SGHVS and CDR2 is FNYEAQ in the germline V gene. The length of the CDR3 is 14 residues. CDR3 region: CASSARDPTGELFF. The CDR3 DNA is TGTGCCAGCAGCGCTCGCGACCCGACCGGGGAGCTGTTTTTT.

At least ten counts were recorded for this clonotype. The rearrangement uses TRBV5-1 and TRBJ1-5; 7 nucleotides match TRBD1. The J segment lost 6 bases and the V segment lost 4 bases, leaving 13 bases of the junction unmatched. The CDR3 consists of 16 residues. The germline V gene has CDR1 SGHRS and CDR2 YFSETQ. Here the CDR3 reads CASSLRGRGQGQPQHF. The CDR3, as DNA: TGCGCCAGCAGCCTCCGGGGGAGGGGGCAGGGTCAGCCCCAGCATTTT.

At least ten counts were recorded for this clonotype. The CDR3 DNA reads as TGTGCCAGCAGTTTCCCAGAAACCTCCTATAATTCACCCCTCCACTTT. Translating it yields CASSFPETSYNSPLHF. The V call is TRBV12-3 or TRBV12-4, the J call TRBJ1-6; D ambiguous. The CDR3 extends over 16 amino acids. V was cut by 3 bases and J by 0 bases, with 9 bases left in between.

This clonotype has only a few counts. This rearrangement joins TRBV28 to TRBJ1-1; the match to TRBD1 covers 8 bases. CDR1 MDHEN and CDR2 SYDVKM come from the germline V gene. This CDR3 has 15 residues. J gave up 1 base and V 4 bases, and 5 bases lay outside the gene matches. The CDR3 coding sequence is TGTGCCAGCAGTTCGGACAGGGTGAGGAACACTGAAGCTTTCTTT. Amino acid sequence: CASSSDRVRNTEAFF.

This clonotype was counted only a few times. This chain links TRBV10-3 with TRBJ2-7; TRBD1 aligns across 11 bases. Germline V gene lookup returns CDR1 ENHRY and CDR2 SYGVKD. The V segment lost 11 bases and the J segment 1 base; nucleotides outside the gene matches: 7. The CDR3 runs to 14 residues. The CDR3 bases are TGTGCCTCTGGACAGGGGGCTATATCCTACGAGCAGTACTTC. This encodes CASGQGAISYEQYF.